This TCR beta chain was identified during a study of blood T cell repertoires in COVID-19. Patients from Seattle were sampled longitudinally, starting during active infection. The repertoire was sequenced with immunoSEQ multiplex PCR; TCRdb's copy has only in-frame clones and lacks some. The sample includes 150,000 to 200,000 clones, approximately 86% seen only once; the top ten take about 7.7%. This CDR3 spans 14 amino acids. J gave up 6 bases and V 11 bases, and 14 bases lay outside the gene matches. Germline CDR1 and CDR2: LNHDA and SQIVND (reference sequence). The receptor's source is a woman between 35 and 50 years old with COVID-19, enrolled during active disease. This sequence joins TRBV19 and TRBJ2-3, with 7 bases that match TRBD1. The sequencing input was peripheral blood. The CDR3 DNA follows: TGTGCCTCAAGAGGGGACAGACCCGCGGATACGCAGTATTTT. Its translation: CASRGDRPADTQYF.